This T cell receptor beta chain was found in a study of Ad26.COV2.S vaccination and SARS-CoV-2 variants. Overall study findings and caveats: An underestimation of total T cell responses may have resulted from the TCR breadth and depth analyses.

Data came from immunoSEQ multiplex PCR; TCRdb stores just in-frame clones and leaves some out. The sample carries some 300,000 clones, 86% recorded once. The treatment: some 19 received Ad26.COV2.S at low or high dose, single or two shots; about 5 received placebo; per-sample allocation not given. Samples analyzed were those drawn on day 63 after the first vaccine or placebo injection. About this clone itself: Antigen unknown.

Germline lookup yields CDR1 SGDLS and CDR2 YYNGEE. V lost 2 bases and J lost 9; bases outside the gene matches: 12. The CDR3 consists of 15 residues. V usage is TRBV9 and J usage is TRBJ2-5, with 8 bases lining up with TRBD2. The sample here was peripheral blood, taken in a trial of Ad26.COV2.S vaccine versus placebo. This receptor was obtained from a person between 18 and 60 years old who received the Ad26.COV2.S COVID-19 vaccine or a placebo. CDR3 in DNA: TGTGCCAGCAGCGTCAGCGGGGGCGGGCATGGGGCCCAGTACTTC. Translated: CASSVSGGGHGAQYF.